The 17 T cell receptor beta chains listed next were all sequenced from one sample in a study of vaccination effects on CD4 cells after COVID-19. After expansion with viral peptide pools in the ViraFEST assay, antigen-specific CD4+ T cells were sequenced. Culturing for around 10 days preceded CD4+ T cell isolation. Their recognized antigens are unknown. Here immunoSEQ multiplex PCR was the method, and the copy in TCRdb shows in-frame clones only, minus some. The sample holds tens of thousands of clones; roughly four fifths are singletons and the top ten take roughly 2.7%. Here the sequenced sample was CD4+ T cells from PBMCs cultured with HCoV-229E spike peptides, taken before COVID-19 vaccination. Receptor source: a human donor who received a COVID-19 vaccine.

The gene calls are TRBV28 and TRBJ2-3; D unclear. V lost 6 bases and J 1 base, leaving 11 bases between the germline ends. CDR1 is MDHEN and CDR2 is SYDVKM in the germline V gene. This CDR3 region has 14 residues. This chain's CDR3 is CASRPHPGTDTQYF. CDR3 bases: TGTGCCAGCAGGCCCCACCCCGGCACAGATACGCAGTATTTT.

J is TRBJ1-1 and V is TRBV18; 7 positions agree with TRBD1. This CDR3 region has 14 residues. V dropped 4 bases and J dropped 1; count of bases not matched to a gene: 3. From germline, CDR1 is KGHSH and CDR2 LQKENI. The DNA for the CDR3 is TGTGCCAGCTCACGGGACAGAAAGAACACTGAAGCTTTCTTT. Encoded protein: CASSRDRKNTEAFF.

This chain connects TRBV29-1 to TRBJ2-3, with TRBD2 as a possible D gene (7 bases). Trimming left V 2 bases short and J 1 base short, with 13 bases between. There are 15 residues in the CDR3. Germline lookup yields CDR1 SQVTM and CDR2 ANQGSEA. Here the CDR3 DNA reads TGCAGCGTTGAAAGGCGGGGGCCCGGCACAGATACGCAGTATTTT. This sequence encodes CSVERRGPGTDTQYF.

This sequence joins TRBV5-1 and TRBJ2-6; D unresolved. The CDR3 contains 14 residues. Trimming stripped 2 bases from V and 4 bases from J, with 7 bases between. Germline V gives CDR1 SGHRS, CDR2 YFSETQ. Written as DNA, the CDR3 is TGCGCCAGCAGCTTCGAAGGAGGGGCCAACGTCCTGACTTTC. It yields the protein CASSFEGGANVLTF.

CDR3 bases: TGTGCCAGCAGTCCTACAGGGGTCGGCTACACCTTC. Residues: CASSPTGVGYTF. The genes are TRBV2 and TRBJ1-2, with 7 bases that match TRBD1. CDR1 and CDR2 (germline): SNHLY, FYNNEI. This CDR3 has 12 amino acids. The V gene end was trimmed by 5 bases and the J gene end by 8 bases; junction bases not matched to a gene: 5.

The chain employs TRBV18 and TRBJ2-6; D ambiguous. The CDR3 loop spans 15 amino acids. CDR1 and CDR2 from the germline V gene are KGHSH and LQKENI. Trimming pared 2 bases from V and 0 bases from J, leaving 5 bases between. The CDR3 coding sequence is TGTGCCAGCTCACCATACACCTCTGGGGCCAACGTCCTGACTTTC. Translated, it gives CASSPYTSGANVLTF.

This chain uses TRBV5-6 with TRBJ1-6; 7 bases align to TRBD1. Unmatched junction bases numbered 8, after V lost 0 bases and J lost 8 bases. This CDR3 is 16 amino acids long. Germline-derived CDR1 and CDR2 are SGHDT and YYEEEE. Written as DNA, the CDR3 is TGTGCCAGCAGCTTGGCCGGGTGGCAGGGGGATTCACCCCTCCACTTT. It translates to CASSLAGWQGDSPLHF. The full variable domain, its missing parts supplied by reference TRBV5-6 and TRBJ1-6, is DAGVTQSPTHLIKTRGQQVTLRCSPKSGHDTVSWYQQALGQGPQFIFQYYEEEERQRGNFPDRFSGHQFPNYSSELNVNALLLGDSALYLCASSLAGWQGDSPLHFGNGTRLTVT.

The chain couples TRBV30 to TRBJ2-3, with a tentative D call TRBD1 (5 bases). Trimming shortened V by 5 bases and J by 6 bases, and 21 bases separated the two germline ends. Germline V gene lookup returns CDR1 GTSNPN and CDR2 SVGIG (reference sequence). This CDR3 comprises 15 residues. The DNA for the CDR3 is TGTGCCTGGCGCCACCAACAGGTGGGGTTGGATACGCAGTATTTT. This gives the protein CAWRHQQVGLDTQYF.

V is TRBV9 and J is TRBJ1-1; unclear D gene. V was trimmed by 1 base and J by 4 bases, leaving 11 bases between them. CDR3 length equals 14 residues. Germline V gene data show CDR1 as SGDLS and CDR2 as YYNGEE. The CDR3 region is CASSVYKEGTEAFF. The DNA for the CDR3 is TGTGCCAGCAGCGTATATAAGGAGGGCACTGAAGCTTTCTTT.

The chain uses TRBV7-2 and TRBJ1-2, with D uncertain. The length of the CDR3 is 14 residues. V dropped 2 bases and J dropped 0 bases, with 7 bases sitting between them. The germline CDR1 and CDR2 sequences are SGHTA and FQGNSA. DNA of the CDR3: TGTGCCAGCAGCTTAAGCCCGGCTAACTATGGCTACACCTTC. Translated, it gives CASSLSPANYGYTF.

The chain has TRBV5-1 and TRBJ2-6, with D uncertain. Trimming took off 0 bases at V and 0 bases at J, with 7 bases between the two ends. This CDR3 is built from 16 residues. CDR1 is SGHRS, CDR2 YFSETQ, per germline. As DNA, the CDR3 is TGCGCCAGCAGCTTGGTTGGGCGCTCTGGGGCCAACGTCCTGACTTTC. Amino acid sequence: CASSLVGRSGANVLTF.

The V call is TRBV9, the J call TRBJ1-1; a possible D gene is TRBD1 (5 bases). V lost 2 bases to trimming and J lost 0 bases, with 17 bases between them. The germline CDR1 and CDR2 sequences are SGDLS and YYNGEE. The CDR3 consists of 17 residues. In nucleotides, the CDR3 is TGTGCCAGCAGCGTTGGGACTCCCTTCACCATGAACACTGAAGCTTTCTTT. Translating it yields CASSVGTPFTMNTEAFF.

The chain carries TRBV4-3 and TRBJ1-6; no reliable D call. V lost 1 base and J lost 7, with 14 bases in between. CDR3 length: 16 amino acids. Germline CDR1 LGHNA, CDR2 YSLEER. The CDR3: CASSQAARPINSPLHF. The CDR3, as DNA: TGCGCCAGCAGCCAAGCGGCCAGGCCGATCAATTCACCCCTCCACTTT.

This chain links TRBV5-4 with TRBJ1-2; no firm D call. The V and J ends lost 2 bases and 3 bases respectively, with 5 bases between them. Germline V gives CDR1 SGHNT, CDR2 YYREEE (reference sequence). This CDR3 has 12 residues. CDR3 nucleotides: TGTGCCAGCAGCTTTGATTACTATGGCTACACCTTC. Protein sequence: CASSFDYYGYTF.

As DNA, the CDR3 is TGTGCCAGCTTTTCGGGAGGAACAGTCAATCAGCCCCAGCATTTT. It encodes CASFSGGTVNQPQHF. This sequence joins TRBV6-5 and TRBJ1-5; D is undetermined. Trimming cost V 8 bases and J 3 bases, with 17 bases left between them. Germline V gene sequence: CDR1 MNHEY, CDR2 SVGAGI. The CDR3 consists of 15 residues.

J is TRBJ2-5 and V is TRBV12-5, with 12 bases aligning to TRBD2. Germline CDR1 LGHNT, CDR2 FRNRAP. V lost 1 base, J lost 5 bases, and 5 bases stayed unmatched. The CDR3 length is 16 residues. The CDR3 here is CASGLGLAGDWETQYF. CDR3 sequence (DNA): TGTGCTAGTGGTTTGGGACTAGCGGGGGATTGGGAGACCCAGTACTTC.

V and J are TRBV7-2 and TRBJ1-3; no firm D call. The germline CDR1 and CDR2 sequences are SGHTA and FQGNSA. V lost 0 bases and J lost 0, with 6 bases in between. The CDR3 runs 15 residues. Written as DNA, the CDR3 is TGTGCCAGCAGCTTAGCTTCTAGCTCTGGAAACACCATATATTTT. This encodes CASSLASSSGNTIYF.